One and the same sample provided the 28 T cell receptor beta chains below, sequenced in a study of blood T cells in healthy people across ages. The authors ran a second PCR of 7 to 11 cycles using a sample-barcoded 5' primer and a J-beta primer mix. One entry per CDR3 protein, called by TCRdb with MiXCR from the 5' RACE reads. Of 1.5 million to 2 million distinct CDR3 sequences in the sample, 28% were seen once. The sample consisted of blood. The receptors were sampled from a woman between 25 and 40 years old in good health.

The sample holds many counts of this clonotype. The CDR3 DNA reads as TGTGCCAGCAGCCTTAACAGGGGATATCAGCCCCAGCATTTT. Translating gives CASSLNRGYQPQHF. The J gene is TRBJ1-5, the V gene TRBV6-5, with 7 bases that match TRBD1. V lost 6 bases to trimming and J lost 5 bases; unmatched junction nucleotides: 7. The length of the CDR3 is 14 residues. Germline assignment: CDR1 MNHEY and CDR2 SVGAGI.

This clonotype showed up just a few times. Germline and junction disagree at one end, which may indicate a read error. V and J are TRBV12-3 or TRBV12-4 and TRBJ2-1, with no clear D. The CDR3 covers 13 residues. The CDR3 nucleotides are TGTGCCAGCAGTTTTACCGGAAACAATGAGCGGTTCTTC. This translates into CASSFTGNNERFF.

The chain has TRBV7-9 and TRBJ2-3, with no clear D. Germline V CDR1 and CDR2: SEHNR, FQNEAQ (reference sequence). The CDR3 totals 15 residues. Trimming removed 3 bases from V and 0 bases from J, with 10 bases in between. This CDR3 reads CASSFVLGSTDTQYF. The CDR3 coding sequence is TGTGCCAGCAGCTTTGTCCTAGGGAGCACAGATACGCAGTATTTT.

V and J are TRBV6-5 and TRBJ1-6; D is uncertain. The V end was cut by 0 bases, the J end by 8 bases, with 8 bases between. Germline lookup yields CDR1 MNHEY and CDR2 SVGAGI. The length of the CDR3 is 14 residues. The DNA for the CDR3 is TGTGCCAGCAGTTACTCCACGACGGATTCACCCCTCCACTTT. It yields the protein CASSYSTTDSPLHF.

This clonotype was counted many times. The chain uses TRBV27 and TRBJ2-5, with D possibly TRBD2 on 7 matching bases. Germline values: CDR1 MNHEY, CDR2 SMNVEV (reference sequence). This CDR3 has 15 residues. The V gene lost 3 bases and the J gene lost 3 bases, with 14 bases spanning the gap. CDR3 coding DNA: TGTGCCAGCAGTTTGGTGGGAGGGGGAGAAGAGACCCAGTACTTC. It translates to CASSLVGGGEETQYF.

The rearrangement links TRBV20-1 to TRBJ2-1, with D perhaps matching TRBD1 (5 bases). The CDR3 runs to 11 residues. CDR1 and CDR2 from the germline V gene are DFQATT and SNEGSKA (reference sequence). Trimming took 4 bases from V and 7 from J, leaving 8 bases between them. The CDR3 spells CSAIRGNEQFF. The CDR3 nucleotides read TGCAGTGCTATTAGGGGAAATGAGCAGTTCTTC.

The chain recombines TRBV11-2 with TRBJ1-1; D perhaps matches TRBD1 (5 bases). Trimming cost V 0 bases and J 1 base, with 12 bases left between them. Germline V CDR1 and CDR2: SGHAT, FQNNGV. The length of the CDR3 is 16 residues. DNA of the CDR3: TGTGCCAGCAGCTTAGATCGCGACAGATGGAACACTGAAGCTTTCTTT. Its protein is CASSLDRDRWNTEAFF.

The chain has TRBV3-1 and TRBJ1-2, with a possible D match to TRBD1 (6 bases). This CDR3 region has 14 residues. V gave up 5 bases and J gave up 5 bases, with 15 bases separating them. Per the germline V gene, CDR1 is LGHDT and CDR2 is YNNKEL (reference sequence). The CDR3 loop reads CASSATGMGYGYTF. CDR3 nucleotide sequence: TGTGCCAGCAGCGCCACAGGGATGGGGTATGGCTACACCTTC.

On this clonotype itself: This sequence may be a read error, since a much larger clone differs from it by one base. The chain recombines TRBV5-1 with TRBJ1-2; perhaps TRBD1 as D (6 bases). Trimming removed 0 bases from V and 2 bases from J, with 20 bases in between. The CDR3 extends over 18 amino acids. Germline V lookup: CDR1 SGHRS, CDR2 YFSETQ. Here the CDR3 reads CASSLGSGRGYDNYGYTF. In nucleotides, the CDR3 is TGCGCCAGCAGCTTGGGCTCGGGCAGGGGATATGACAACTATGGCTACACCTTC.

With regard to this clonotype: A much larger clone differs from this one at a single base, so this may be a read error. The chain has TRBV29-1 and TRBJ1-2; D perhaps matches TRBD1 (6 bases). Looked up from germline, CDR1 is SQVTM and CDR2 is ANQGSEA. CDR3 length: 11 amino acids. Trimming took off 3 bases at V and 9 bases at J, with 11 bases between the two ends. CDR3 protein: CSVDRGSSYTF. DNA of the CDR3: TGCAGCGTTGACAGGGGAAGTAGCTACACCTTC.

This chain uses TRBV27 with TRBJ2-2, with unresolved D. The V gene's germline CDR1 is MNHEY and CDR2 SMNVEV (reference sequence). This CDR3 is 12 amino acids long. V lost 5 bases and J 1 base, leaving 2 bases between the germline ends. The CDR3 coding sequence is TGTGCCAGCAGTATGAACACCGGGGAGCTGTTTTTT. Protein: CASSMNTGELFF.

The chain combines TRBV7-2 with TRBJ2-1; 10 nucleotides agree with TRBD1. Germline CDR1 and CDR2: SGHTA and FQGNSA. J gave up 13 bases and V 1 base, and 4 bases lay outside the gene matches. The CDR3 is 13 residues long. CDR3 nucleotide sequence: TGTGCCAGCAGCTTAGAGGACAGGGGGTTTCAGTTCTTC. As protein: CASSLEDRGFQFF. Looking up the rest from reference TRBV7-2 and TRBJ2-1 gives the full variable domain: GAGVSQSPSNKVTEKGKDVELRCDPISGHTALYWYRQSLGQGLEFLIYFQGNSAPDKSGLPSDRFSAERTGGSVSTLTIQRTQQEDSAVYLCASSLEDRGFQFFGPGTRLTVL.

The chain employs TRBV7-2 and TRBJ1-2; D gene uncertain. V gave up 7 bases and J gave up 2 bases, with 14 bases separating them. Germline-derived CDR1 and CDR2 are SGHTA and FQGNSA. The CDR3 covers 14 residues. In nucleotides, the CDR3 is TGTGCCAGCACCTCACGGGGTCCAAACTATGGCTACACCTTC. Its protein is CASTSRGPNYGYTF.

The chain employs TRBV20-1 and TRBJ2-1; 13 nucleotides line up with TRBD2. Trimming removed 2 bases from V and 4 bases from J; junction bases left unmatched: 5. CDR3 length: 16 amino acids. Looked up from germline, CDR1 is DFQATT and CDR2 is SNEGSKA (reference sequence). CDR3 protein: CSARPGLAGAYNEQFF. The CDR3 DNA is TGCAGTGCTAGACCCGGACTAGCGGGAGCTTACAATGAGCAGTTCTTC.

This clonotype showed up many times. The chain carries TRBV9 and TRBJ1-1; D not resolved. Trimming stripped 0 bases from V and 2 bases from J, with 5 bases between. The germline gives CDR1 SGDLS, CDR2 YYNGEE. The CDR3 extends over 13 amino acids. Written as DNA, the CDR3 is TGTGCCAGCAGCGTAGCACCAAACACTGAAGCTTTCTTT. Its translation: CASSVAPNTEAFF.

The chain couples TRBV20-1 to TRBJ2-7; D may be TRBD2 (7 bases). V was trimmed by 5 bases and J by 7 bases, leaving 21 bases between them. The CDR3 extends over 14 amino acids. Germline CDR1 and CDR2: DFQATT and SNEGSKA (reference sequence). DNA of the CDR3: TGCAGTGCTGGGGGGGCGGTAGGGCTAGATGAGCAGTACTTC. Translating it yields CSAGGAVGLDEQYF.

At least ten counts were recorded for this clonotype. The chain's CDR3 is CAISARLAGVSDTQYF. DNA of the CDR3: TGTGCCATCAGTGCGCGACTAGCGGGAGTTTCAGATACGCAGTATTTT. The chain links TRBV10-3 to TRBJ2-3, with 12 bases matching TRBD2. Germline V gives CDR1 ENHRY, CDR2 SYGVKD. After removal of 4 bases from V and 4 bases from J, the junction contained 6 bases not matched to a gene. The CDR3 is 16 residues long.

The chain is built from TRBV13 and TRBJ2-7, with D perhaps TRBD2 (5 bases). V lost 4 bases and J lost 6, with 16 bases in between. Germline V gene data show CDR1 as PRHDT and CDR2 as FYEKMQ (reference sequence). The length of the CDR3 is 14 residues. CDR3 nucleotides: TGTGCCAGCAGCTCCCTGCCGAGGGCCTCCGAGCAGTACTTC. This translates into CASSSLPRASEQYF. Combining the CDR3 with reference TRBV13 and TRBJ2-7 gives the whole variable domain AAGVIQSPRHLIKEKRETATLKCYPIPRHDTVYWYQQGPGQDPQFLISFYEKMQSDKGSIPDRFSAQQFSDYHSELNMSSLELGDSALYFCASSSLPRASEQYFGPGTRLTVT.

This clonotype was seen only a few times. The chain recombines TRBV20-1 with TRBJ2-5; D is possibly TRBD1 (6 bases). The germline V and J ends were trimmed by 2 bases and 3 bases, with 10 bases remaining between them. This CDR3 is built from 13 residues. From germline, CDR1 is DFQATT and CDR2 SNEGSKA (reference sequence). In DNA, the CDR3 is TGCAGTGCTAGACCCAGGGGCGAAGAGACCCAGTACTTC. Translated: CSARPRGEETQYF.

For this clonotype: A read error is possible here, since a much larger clone lies one base away. The chain has TRBV4-1 and TRBJ1-1; D call uncertain. V lost 4 bases and J 5 bases, leaving 11 bases between the germline ends. Germline V gene data show CDR1 as MGHRA and CDR2 as YSYEKL. The CDR3 extends over 13 amino acids. The CDR3 here is CASSPNMGTEAFF. The CDR3, as DNA: TGCGCCAGCAGCCCTAACATGGGGACTGAAGCTTTCTTT.

This clonotype was counted between two and nine times. The V call is TRBV11-2, the J call TRBJ1-2; the match to TRBD1 covers 7 bases. This CDR3 comprises 13 residues. Trimming took 7 bases from V and 8 from J; bases not matched to a gene: 10. The germline CDR1 and CDR2 sequences are SGHAT and FQNNGV. This CDR3 reads CASNSGGTEGYTF. CDR3 in DNA: TGTGCCAGCAACAGCGGCGGGACAGAAGGCTACACCTTC.

This clonotype was seen only a few times. The rearrangement links TRBV18 to TRBJ2-3; 10 bases are shared with TRBD1. Germline assignment: CDR1 KGHSH and CDR2 LQKENI. V gave up 6 bases and J gave up 4 bases; unmatched junction bases: 7. This CDR3 comprises 15 residues. The chain's CDR3 is CASSPGQGLPDTQYF. For the CDR3, the DNA is TGTGCCAGCTCTCCGGGACAGGGGCTCCCAGATACGCAGTATTTT.

In its sample, this clonotype was seen many times. This sequence joins TRBV29-1 and TRBJ2-1, with D possibly being TRBD2 (5 bases). Germline V gives CDR1 SQVTM, CDR2 ANQGSEA. The CDR3 has 13 residues. Between the trimmed V and J ends, which lost 3 bases and 6 bases, there was a span of 12 bases. CDR3: CSVEPLGPNEQFF. In nucleotides, the CDR3 is TGCAGCGTTGAGCCACTAGGGCCCAATGAGCAGTTCTTC.

This clonotype occurred a few times. This may arise from a read error, as a much more abundant clone is one base away. The gene calls are TRBV29-1 and TRBJ2-7; 9 positions agree with TRBD1. V lost 6 bases to trimming and J lost 5 bases; unmatched junction nucleotides: 5. Germline lookup yields CDR1 SQVTM and CDR2 ANQGSEA. The CDR3 totals 12 residues. The CDR3 reads CSVGTGKDEQYF. CDR3 nucleotide sequence: TGCAGCGTCGGGACAGGGAAAGACGAGCAGTACTTC.

This chain uses TRBV5-1 with TRBJ2-7; D unresolved. The length of the CDR3 is 14 residues. V lost 4 bases and J lost 2, with 13 bases in between. Germline V gene lookup returns CDR1 SGHRS and CDR2 YFSETQ. The CDR3: CASSPTQKTYEQYF. CDR3 coding DNA: TGCGCCAGCAGCCCCACGCAGAAGACCTACGAGCAGTACTTC. The full variable domain, completed using reference TRBV5-1 and TRBJ2-7, is KAGVTQTPRYLIKTRGQQVTLSCSPISGHRSVSWYQQTPGQGLQFLFEYFSETQRNKGNFPGRFSGRQFSNSRSEMNVSTLELGDSALYLCASSPTQKTYEQYFGPGTRLTVT.

The chain combines TRBV5-1 with TRBJ2-1; D remains unclear. Germline CDR1 SGHRS, CDR2 YFSETQ. The CDR3 consists of 15 residues. V lost 1 base and J lost 10, with 18 bases in between. This CDR3 reads CASSLRSQQDAEQFF. Written as DNA, the CDR3 is TGCGCCAGCAGCTTGAGGAGCCAGCAGGATGCGGAGCAGTTCTTC.

This clonotype was seen only a few times. V and J are TRBV11-2 and TRBJ2-3; 8 bases match TRBD2. With V trimmed by 4 bases and J by 2 bases, 11 bases remained unmatched. The CDR3 covers 17 residues. Germline V gives CDR1 SGHAT, CDR2 FQNNGV. DNA of the CDR3: TGTGCCAGCAGCTGGGAAAGCGGGGGCCAAACCACAGATACGCAGTATTTT. Translating gives CASSWESGGQTTDTQYF.

This clonotype was recorded at least ten times. This chain joins TRBV24-1 and TRBJ2-7; D is possibly TRBD2 (6 bases). Germline values: CDR1 KGHDR, CDR2 SFDVKD. The CDR3 is made up of 11 amino acids. V dropped 10 bases and J dropped 4 bases, with 10 bases sitting between them. The CDR3: CATMEGYEQYF. CDR3 nucleotide sequence: TGTGCCACTATGGAGGGGTACGAGCAGTACTTC.